These 26 T cell receptor beta chains were all obtained from the same sample, sequenced in a study of cytomegalovirus exposure and HLA in healthy donors. Researchers ran the PCR with 60 Vbeta and 13 Jbeta primers. Using immunoSEQ multiplex PCR, the repertoire was profiled, and TCRdb retains in-frame clones only, with some absent. This sample has about 140,000 clones; 78% occur once, and the top ten carry 2.5% to 3.5%. Sequenced sample: PBMCs. The receptors were gathered from a male donor in good health and CMV-seronegative.

There are a few counts of this clone. V usage is TRBV5-1 and J usage is TRBJ1-2; possible D gene TRBD1, 5 bases. CDR3 length: 17 residues. Germline V gene lookup returns CDR1 SGHRS and CDR2 YFSETQ. Trimming pared 7 bases from V and 2 bases from J, leaving 24 bases between. CDR3 amino acids: CASRPAGGRNINYGYTF. The CDR3 DNA reads TGCGCCAGCCGCCCCGCGGGGGGTAGAAATATAAACTATGGCTACACCTTC.

This rearrangement joins TRBV7-8 to TRBJ1-1, with TRBD1 as a possible D gene (6 bases). The V and J ends lost 2 bases and 0 bases respectively, with 16 bases between them. The CDR3 contains 17 residues. CDR1 is SGHVS, CDR2 FQNEAQ, per germline. In nucleotides, the CDR3 is TGTGCCAGCAGCTTATGGCAGGGGCGTTTATTGAACACTGAAGCTTTCTTT. It codes for CASSLWQGRLLNTEAFF.

V gene TRBV10-3 combines with J gene TRBJ1-5; TRBD1 matches at 7 bases. Trimming removed 2 bases from V and 2 bases from J; junction bases left unmatched: 3. Per the germline V gene, CDR1 is ENHRY and CDR2 is SYGVKD. The CDR3 extends over 15 amino acids. In nucleotides, the CDR3 is TGTGCCATCAGTGAGATCGGGACAGGCAATCAGCCCCAGCATTTT. Protein sequence: CAISEIGTGNQPQHF.

V gene TRBV12-5 combines with J gene TRBJ2-1; 10 bases fit TRBD1. The length of the CDR3 is 17 residues. Looked up from germline, CDR1 is LGHNT and CDR2 is FRNRAP. The junction had 9 bases not matched to a gene; V was cut back by 1 base and J by 6 bases. The CDR3 here is CASGLGQGAIVSNEQFF. In nucleotides, the CDR3 is TGTGCTAGTGGTTTGGGACAGGGGGCCATTGTTTCCAATGAGCAGTTCTTC.

This clone has a handful of counts. This rearrangement joins TRBV11-3 to TRBJ1-4, with a tentative D call TRBD1 (6 bases). CDR3 length equals 14 residues. From germline, CDR1 is SGHNT and CDR2 YENEEA. Trimming removed 5 bases from V and 8 bases from J, with 15 bases in between. CDR3 sequence (DNA): TGTGCCAGCAGCATGACAGGAACCCAAGAAAAACTGTTTTTT. Translating it yields CASSMTGTQEKLFF.

This CDR3 reads CASAQEPSNTGELFF. DNA for the CDR3: TGCGCCAGCGCACAGGAACCTTCGAACACCGGGGAGCTGTTTTTT. V gene TRBV4-1 combines with J gene TRBJ2-2; D might be TRBD1 (5 bases). The germline CDR1 and CDR2 sequences are MGHRA and YSYEKL. The V end lost 8 bases, the J end lost 0 bases, and 13 bases lay between the germline ends. The CDR3 runs 15 residues.

The chain has TRBV11-2 and TRBJ2-5; TRBD2 agrees at 12 bases. The CDR3 loop spans 17 amino acids. J was trimmed by 5 bases and V by 1 base; bases with no gene match: 8. Per germline, CDR1 SGHAT and CDR2 FQNNGV. CDR3: CASSLGASGGALETQYF. The CDR3 nucleotides are TGTGCCAGCAGCTTAGGGGCTAGCGGGGGGGCCTTGGAGACCCAGTACTTC.

The J gene is TRBJ2-1, the V gene TRBV7-9, with TRBD1 matching over 8 bases. CDR1 is SEHNR, CDR2 FQNEAQ, per germline (reference sequence). The ends lost 1 base at V and 15 bases at J; junction bases unmatched: 5. The CDR3 is 12 amino acids. CDR3 DNA sequence: TGTGCCAGCAGCTTAGGGACAGGGACTTGGTTCTTC. Translated, it gives CASSLGTGTWFF.

J is TRBJ1-2 and V is TRBV5-1; D uncertain. Germline lookup yields CDR1 SGHRS and CDR2 YFSETQ. V shed 9 bases and J shed 5 bases, with 17 bases lying between them. This CDR3 has 13 residues. The CDR3 sequence: CANSEGSSYGYTF. The CDR3, as DNA: TGCGCCAACTCCGAGGGTTCTTCATATGGCTACACCTTC.

The chain has TRBV19 and TRBJ1-4, with TRBD1 matching 12 bases. Trimming took 3 bases from V and 7 from J; bases not matched to a gene: 3. CDR1 is LNHDA and CDR2 is SQIVND in the germline V gene (reference sequence). This CDR3 comprises 15 residues. CDR3 loop: CASSMAGQGAEKLFF. The CDR3, as DNA: TGTGCCAGTAGTATGGCGGGACAGGGGGCTGAAAAACTGTTTTTT.

The CDR3 region has the DNA TGTGCCAGCAGTGATGACAGGCCAAGAGGCGAGCAGTACTTC. It codes for CASSDDRPRGEQYF. V and J are TRBV25-1 and TRBJ2-7; D possibly corresponds to TRBD1 (6 bases). The CDR3 sequence is 14 residues long. Trimming pared 3 bases from V and 6 bases from J, leaving 15 bases between. CDR1 is MGHDK and CDR2 is SYGVNS in the germline V gene.

The chain combines TRBV27 with TRBJ1-5; 7 positions match TRBD1. The CDR3 spans 15 residues. The germline CDR1 and CDR2 sequences are MNHEY and SMNVEV (reference sequence). Unmatched junction bases numbered 4, after V lost 2 bases and J lost 3 bases. The CDR3 loop is CASSLAGQHNQPQHF. CDR3 nucleotides: TGTGCCAGCAGTTTAGCGGGACAGCACAATCAGCCCCAGCATTTT.

This clone turned up a few times. A read error may produce the germline difference seen at one junction end. The CDR3 DNA sequence: TGTCCCAGCAGCTTAGGGTCGACAGTCGGAAACACCATATATTTT. This gives the protein CPSSLGSTVGNTIYF. The chain employs TRBV7-2 and TRBJ1-3, with a tentative D call TRBD1 (5 bases). Looked up from germline, CDR1 is SGHTA and CDR2 is FQGNSA. The CDR3 totals 15 residues.

The V and J genes are TRBV27 and TRBJ2-7; 7 bases agree with TRBD1. The CDR3 contains 14 residues. Trimming removed 5 bases from V and 6 bases from J; junction bases left unmatched: 10. Germline V gene lookup returns CDR1 MNHEY and CDR2 SMNVEV (reference sequence). The CDR3 nucleotides read TGTGCCAGCAGTGCGACAGGGTTTACGTCCGAGCAGTACTTC. Protein: CASSATGFTSEQYF.

The CDR3 DNA is TGCGCCAGCAGTCAGCCAGACGGAAGACACAATTCACCCCTCCACTTT. As protein: CASSQPDGRHNSPLHF. The chain recombines TRBV23-1 with TRBJ1-6; D ambiguous. TRBV23-1 is labeled an ORF, and its function is uncertain. This CDR3 region has 16 residues. The ends were cut back, 3 bases at V and 7 bases at J, with 16 bases in the middle.

This rearrangement joins TRBV10-3 to TRBJ2-7, with D possibly TRBD2 on 6 matching bases. The germline V gene has CDR1 ENHRY and CDR2 SYGVKD. Trimming left V 4 bases short and J 4 bases short, with 14 bases between. This CDR3 has 14 residues. In DNA form, the CDR3 reads TGTGCCATCAGTGTAAAACAGACTAGTTACGAGCAGTACTTC. The encoded protein is CAISVKQTSYEQYF.

This clone was counted a few times. This rearrangement joins TRBV25-1 to TRBJ1-5; D call uncertain. The CDR3 is 13 amino acids. V lost 3 bases and J 4 bases, leaving 7 bases between the germline ends. Germline V gene data show CDR1 as MGHDK and CDR2 as SYGVNS. This CDR3 reads CASSDFGNQPQHF. CDR3 nucleotide sequence: TGTGCCAGCAGTGATTTCGGTAATCAGCCCCAGCATTTT.

The chain employs TRBV10-1 and TRBJ2-1; 13 bases line up with TRBD2. Unmatched junction bases numbered 2, after V lost 0 bases and J lost 6 bases. The CDR3 loop spans 16 amino acids. The germline CDR1 and CDR2 sequences are WNHNN and SYGVQD (reference sequence). CDR3 nucleotides: TGCGCCAGCAGTGAGTCGCGACTAGCGGGAGGCAATGAGCAGTTCTTC. Translating gives CASSESRLAGGNEQFF.

V is TRBV9 and J is TRBJ2-2; D gene uncertain. CDR1 is SGDLS and CDR2 is YYNGEE in the germline V gene. The CDR3 totals 14 residues. Trimming shortened V by 2 bases and J by 0 bases, and 5 bases separated the two germline ends. CDR3 region: CASSVAANTGELFF. The DNA for the CDR3 is TGTGCCAGCAGCGTTGCAGCGAACACCGGGGAGCTGTTTTTT.

This chain links TRBV23-1 with TRBJ1-5; D gene unclear. TRBV23-1 is an ORF for which the function is uncertain. This CDR3 is 18 amino acids long. V was trimmed by 2 bases and J by 2 bases, leaving 19 bases between them. The CDR3 DNA sequence: TGCGCCAGCAGTCAACCACCCTGCGACATCTACGGCAATCAGCCCCAGCATTTT. Encoded protein: CASSQPPCDIYGNQPQHF.

The rearrangement uses TRBV6-5 and TRBJ1-2; D is perhaps TRBD1 (6 bases). Germline V gene lookup returns CDR1 MNHEY and CDR2 SVGAGI. This CDR3 contains 15 residues. The V and J ends lost 5 bases and 8 bases respectively, with 21 bases between them. CDR3 coding DNA: TGTGCCAGCAGTCCCCGTTCAGGGGAATTTAGAGGCTACACCTTC. It is translated as CASSPRSGEFRGYTF.

The V gene is TRBV9, the J gene TRBJ2-7; unclear D gene. In germline, CDR1 is SGDLS, CDR2 YYNGEE. Trimming stripped 4 bases from V and 3 bases from J, with 11 bases between. CDR3 length equals 13 residues. The CDR3 coding sequence is TGTGCCAGCAGCCCGAGTCCGTTCTACGAGCAGTACTTC. Its translation: CASSPSPFYEQYF.

The chain recombines TRBV5-1 with TRBJ2-7, with TRBD1 matching over 8 bases. CDR3 length: 15 amino acids. After removal of 7 bases from V and 2 bases from J, the junction contained 11 bases not matched to a gene. Germline assignment: CDR1 SGHRS and CDR2 YFSETQ. CDR3 coding DNA: TGCGCCAGCGGGGGATCGGCGGACAGGGCCTACGAGCAGTACTTC. This sequence encodes CASGGSADRAYEQYF.

This rearrangement joins TRBV14 to TRBJ1-1; 7 positions match TRBD1. V was pared by 4 bases and J by 4 bases, with 9 bases of the junction left unmatched. The CDR3 has 15 amino acids. Germline V lookup: CDR1 SGHDN, CDR2 FVKESK. The CDR3 DNA reads TGTGCCAGCAGCCCTAACAGGGGAGCGGGCACTGAAGCTTTCTTT. It is translated as CASSPNRGAGTEAFF. The full variable domain, completed using reference TRBV14 and TRBJ1-1, is EAGVTQFPSHSVIEKGQTVTLRCDPISGHDNLYWYRRVMGKEIKFLLHFVKESKQDESGMPNNRFLAERTGGTYSTLKVQPAELEDSGVYFCASSPNRGAGTEAFFGQGTRLTVV.

The gene calls are TRBV11-2 and TRBJ1-5, with a possible D match to TRBD1 (5 bases). Trimming stripped 1 base from V and 0 bases from J, with 10 bases between. This CDR3 has 16 residues. Germline CDR1 reads SGHAT; CDR2 reads FQNNGV. CDR3 loop: CASSLGTRDSNQPQHF. The CDR3 region has the DNA TGTGCCAGCAGCTTAGGGACACGCGATAGCAATCAGCCCCAGCATTTT. The variable domain in full, completed from reference TRBV11-2 and TRBJ1-5, reads EAGVAQSPRYKIIEKRQSVAFWCNPISGHATLYWYQQILGQGPKLLIQFQNNGVVDDSQLPKDRFSAERLKGVDSTLKIQPAKLEDSAVYLCASSLGTRDSNQPQHFGDGTRLSIL.

The chain links TRBV7-2 to TRBJ1-5; D is unclear. The CDR3 runs 14 residues. In germline, CDR1 is SGHTA, CDR2 FQGNSA. V was pared by 1 base and J by 4 bases, with 8 bases between. CDR3: CASSLDPLNQPQHF. CDR3 sequence (DNA): TGTGCCAGCAGCTTAGACCCACTTAATCAGCCCCAGCATTTT.